Below, 10 T cell receptor beta chains from the same sample are listed, as sequenced in a study of cytomegalovirus exposure and HLA in healthy donors. PCR amplification relied on 60 Vbeta primers (plus 13 Jbeta primers). The data were produced by immunoSEQ multiplex PCR, yet TCRdb's version contains in-frame clones alone and is incomplete. The profile shows around 44,000 clones, roughly nine tenths of them singletons. Sample: PBMCs. The receptors derive from a middle-aged woman in good health and CMV-seropositive.

The genes are TRBV7-3 and TRBJ2-2, with 8 bases aligning to TRBD1. V lost 3 bases to trimming and J lost 6 bases; unmatched junction nucleotides: 6. The CDR3 consists of 15 residues. Per germline, CDR1 SGHTA and CDR2 FQGTGA. CDR3: CASSFGQGQAGELFF. CDR3 sequence (DNA): TGTGCCAGCAGCTTCGGACAGGGTCAGGCCGGGGAGCTGTTTTTT.

The J gene is TRBJ2-3, the V gene TRBV28; tentative D call: TRBD2 (5 bases). This CDR3 has 16 amino acids. Germline CDR1 MDHEN, CDR2 SYDVKM. V gave up 2 bases and J gave up 0 bases, with 12 bases separating them. The CDR3 DNA reads as TGTGCCAGCAGTTTAAGGAGCGGAGCTAGCACAGATACGCAGTATTTT. It yields the protein CASSLRSGASTDTQYF. Full variable domain (missing parts from reference TRBV28 and TRBJ2-3): DVKVTQSSRYLVKRTGEKVFLECVQDMDHENMFWYRQDPGLGLRLIYFSYDVKMKEKGDIPEGYSVSREKKERFSLILESASTNQTSMYLCASSLRSGASTDTQYFGPGTRLTVL.

The CDR3 region has the DNA TGTGCCAGTAGTGGGGGACAGCCCTACAATGAGCAGTTCTTC. Translation gives CASSGGQPYNEQFF. The chain couples TRBV19 to TRBJ2-1, with TRBD1 matching over 7 bases. The germline gives CDR1 LNHDA, CDR2 SQIVND (reference sequence). V lost 5 bases and J lost 2; bases outside the gene matches: 3. This CDR3 spans 14 amino acids. Combining the CDR3 with reference TRBV19 and TRBJ2-1 gives the whole variable domain DGGITQSPKYLFRKEGQNVTLSCEQNLNHDAMYWYRQDPGQGLRLIYYSQIVNDFQKGDIAEGYSVSREKKESFPLTVTSAQKNPTAFYLCASSGGQPYNEQFFGPGTRLTVL.

The chain carries TRBV7-2 and TRBJ1-2, with no clear D. With 1 base removed from V and 4 bases from J, the gap between germline ends came to 10 bases. The CDR3 contains 14 residues. Germline CDR1 reads SGHTA; CDR2 reads FQGNSA. The CDR3 loop is CASSLVDSVYGYTF. The CDR3 coding sequence is TGTGCCAGCAGCTTAGTGGACTCGGTCTATGGCTACACCTTC. The full variable domain, with the rest looked up from reference TRBV7-2 and TRBJ1-2, is GAGVSQSPSNKVTEKGKDVELRCDPISGHTALYWYRQSLGQGLEFLIYFQGNSAPDKSGLPSDRFSAERTGGSVSTLTIQRTQQEDSAVYLCASSLVDSVYGYTFGSGTRLTVV.

This rearrangement joins TRBV11-3 to TRBJ2-1, with 13 bases aligning to TRBD2. J lost 5 bases, V lost 5 bases, and 9 bases had no gene match. The CDR3 is made up of 17 amino acids. CDR1 and CDR2 from the germline V gene are SGHNT and YENEEA. CDR3 DNA sequence: TGTGCCAGCAGCGAAACTAGCGGGAGGGTTAATGACAATGAGCAGTTCTTC. Translating gives CASSETSGRVNDNEQFF.

This chain joins TRBV28 and TRBJ2-2; TRBD1 matches 7 bases. Looked up from germline, CDR1 is MDHEN and CDR2 is SYDVKM. The J segment lost 1 base and the V segment lost 8 bases, leaving 1 base of the junction unmatched. The CDR3 is 13 residues long. The CDR3 coding sequence is TGTGCCAGCGGACAGGAGAACACCGGGGAGCTGTTTTTT. Encoded protein: CASGQENTGELFF.

The genes are TRBV5-6 and TRBJ1-5; D remains ambiguous. The CDR3 has 14 amino acids. V was pared by 4 bases and J by 6 bases, with 14 bases between. Per the germline V gene, CDR1 is SGHDT and CDR2 is YYEEEE. CDR3: CASSLLAGFQPQHF. As DNA, the CDR3 is TGTGCCAGCAGCCTTCTCGCGGGGTTTCAGCCCCAGCATTTT.

As to this clone: A junction end diverges from the germline sequence, so it may reflect a read error. The gene calls are TRBV10-3 and TRBJ2-5; 9 bases fit TRBD1. The CDR3 totals 15 residues. Germline-derived CDR1 and CDR2 are ENHRY and SYGVKD. In DNA, the CDR3 is TGTGCCATCAGTGAGGGGGACAGGGTCCAAGAGGCCCAGTACTTC. It translates to CAISEGDRVQEAQYF.

This chain uses TRBV9 with TRBJ2-7; a possible D gene is TRBD2 (5 bases). This CDR3 has 15 amino acids. The germline CDR1 and CDR2 sequences are SGDLS and YYNGEE. Between the trimmed V and J ends, which lost 4 bases and 4 bases, there was a span of 18 bases. In DNA, the CDR3 is TGTGCCAGCAGCCCCGAAAGGGAGCTACTATACGAGCAGTACTTC. Its translation: CASSPERELLYEQYF. Together with reference TRBV9 and TRBJ2-7, the CDR3 gives the full variable domain: DSGVTQTPKHLITATGQRVTLRCSPRSGDLSVYWYQQSLDQGLQFLIQYYNGEERAKGNILERFSAQQFPDLHSELNLSSLELGDSALYFCASSPERELLYEQYFGPGTRLTVT.

The chain employs TRBV7-8 and TRBJ2-6, with 12 bases that match TRBD1. CDR3 length: 18 amino acids. V shed 4 bases, J shed 4 bases, and the junction held 8 bases outside the gene matches. Germline CDR1 is SGHVS and CDR2 is FQNEAQ. The CDR3 region has the DNA TGTGCCAGCAGCTCAAAGGGACAGGGGGCGCGAGGGGCCAACGTCCTGACTTTC. Translation: CASSSKGQGARGANVLTF.